This T cell receptor beta chain comes out of a study of CXCR3-negative and CXCR3-positive naive CD8 T cells (dated by TCRdb to the late 2010s). For the study in its entirety: In total, approximately 130 million TRB reads were obtained, or roughly 1.5 +/- 0.3 million reads per library. Data from around ten donors, pooled across two independent experiments, went into the diversity and physicochemical repertoire analyses. For the TRBV-TRBJ cluster analysis, the naive subsets came from 5 or 6 donors, while the memory cells came from 3 donors.

Sequencing used a NextSeq 550. The Human TCR Profiling Kit (MiLaboratory) was used to make UMI-labeled 5' RACE TRB cDNA libraries. The full amount of extracted RNA was used for cDNA synthesis, and the full amount of resulting cDNA was used for PCR amplification. The libraries were made side by side, with each library going through the same number of PCR cycles. As for how the authors treated the data: With a requirement of at least two reads per UMI, MIGEC and MiXCR extracted about 50,000 +/- 10,000 unique UMI-labeled TRB cDNA molecules per library. Each library averaged about 38,000 +/- 11,000 functional in-frame TRB CDR3 nucleotide clonotypes without stop codons. Diversity metrics, including normalized Shannon-Wiener and Chao1, were computed in VDJtools after downsampling to 5000 UMI-labeled TRB molecules per sample. VDJtools computed clonotype-size-weighted physicochemical properties of the central five CDR3 residues: interaction energy, strength, volume and Kidera factor 4. Reads reprocessed by TCRdb are summarized as one entry per CDR3 protein sequence, and DNA is absent. What appears here as the V and J calls and clone size reflects TCRdb's work, not the paper's. This sample's table has entries for 45,000 to 55,000 distinct CDR3 sequences. The ten biggest clones cover over 12% of the sample.

CDR1 and CDR2 are drawn from the germline V gene: SQVTM, ANQGSEA. Measured from the cysteine to the phenylalanine, the CDR3 is 14 residues long. No DNA has been recorded. As for this clonotype: Which antigen it targets is not known.

For each CD8+ T cell subset, flow sorting was done in triplicate, and 250,000 to 300,000 cells per subset went directly into RLT lysis buffer. Peripheral blood mononuclear cells were isolated from buffy coats using standard density gradient centrifugation. An RNeasy Mini Kit was used to extract total RNA from the sorted cells. General study outcomes and caveats: TRBV-TRBJ usage was similar between naive CXCR3-negative and CXCR3-positive cells from the same donor, while memory cells showed distinct patterns. Both naive subsets had comparably high repertoire diversity, while memory CD8+ T cells had much lower repertoire diversity. Because surface CD5, which is linked to self-reactivity in mice, was comparable between the naive subsets, TCR interaction strength was also inferred from the physicochemical properties of TRB CDR3s. CXCR3 expression partially decreased after cryopreservation, so most assays used freshly isolated PBMCs.

This clonotype originated in a human donor in good health. Some clones in this sample may be carry-over from other donors' samples. Input material: memory CD8+ T cells from blood. Interpreted using the paper, the cell subset or site label stands for: conventional CD8+ memory T cells (TMEM), sorted as controls. In this chain, TRBV29-1 is recombined with TRBJ2-1; there is no DNA to check the TCRdb D call of TRBD2. Here the CDR3 is given as CSVATSGGFNEQFF.